Sequencing of this T cell receptor beta chain was carried out in a study of cytomegalovirus exposure and HLA in healthy donors. The CDR3 has 14 amino acids. Germline-derived CDR1 and CDR2 are WNHNN and SYGVQD (reference sequence). In the PCR, 60 Vbeta and 13 Jbeta primers were used. As handled by the study authors: A later analysis tallied 65 million to 85 million unique TCR beta chains, around 12 million of them shared. Produced via immunoSEQ multiplex PCR; TCRdb's table is partial and in-frame only. From that table come the V and J calls and clone size; the DNA was used to work out D and trimming. In the table there are fewer than 250,000 clones, 70% to 75% of which are singletons. To note about this clone: The target antigen is unknown.

Study-level results: As a later analysis revealed, most CMV-associated TCR beta chains appeared HLA-restricted. A highly shared variant cluster was judged a likely technical artifact.

The rearrangement links TRBV10-1 to TRBJ2-5; 7 positions agree with TRBD2. The end of the DNA aligns better with TRBJ2-7, so the J call may be wrong. The source of this sequence is a man aged 25-40 years in good health and CMV-seropositive. Source material: PBMCs. CDR3 sequence reads: CASSDRGRAYEQYF. The CDR3, as DNA: TGCGCCAGCAGTGATCGGGGGAGGGCCTACGAGCAGTACTTC.